This TCR beta chain is drawn from a study of regulatory T cells. Study-level points and caveats: Hydrophobic residues at CDR3 positions 6 and 7 were enriched in conventional CD4+ T cells of CD3G-deficient patients.

As concerns this clone: As yet, its antigen is unknown.

A couple of CD3G-deficient patients had more severe autoimmunity; all had some. CD4+ cells were sorted into CD25-high CD127-low regulatory cells and CD25-low CD127-high conventional cells. The primer mix had 52 TRBV and 13 TRBJ primers. Libraries were prepared by immunoSEQ multiplex PCR; TCRdb keeps only in-frame clonotypes and omits some of them. The profile covers approximately 40,000 clones, with about nine tenths appearing a single time and roughly 2.2% taken by the ten largest. The CDR3 contains 13 residues. Trimming shortened V by 4 bases and J by 8 bases, and 11 bases separated the two germline ends. Germline V gene sequence: CDR1 MNHNS, CDR2 SASEGT.

Input material: conventional CD4+ T cells sorted from blood. The sequence was collected from a person aged 18 to 29 with CD3G deficiency. This sequence joins TRBV6-1 and TRBJ1-4; D is unclear. The CDR3 loop reads CASSVLRLEKLFF. In DNA form, the CDR3 reads TGTGCCAGCAGTGTTCTCCGATTGGAAAAACTGTTTTTT.